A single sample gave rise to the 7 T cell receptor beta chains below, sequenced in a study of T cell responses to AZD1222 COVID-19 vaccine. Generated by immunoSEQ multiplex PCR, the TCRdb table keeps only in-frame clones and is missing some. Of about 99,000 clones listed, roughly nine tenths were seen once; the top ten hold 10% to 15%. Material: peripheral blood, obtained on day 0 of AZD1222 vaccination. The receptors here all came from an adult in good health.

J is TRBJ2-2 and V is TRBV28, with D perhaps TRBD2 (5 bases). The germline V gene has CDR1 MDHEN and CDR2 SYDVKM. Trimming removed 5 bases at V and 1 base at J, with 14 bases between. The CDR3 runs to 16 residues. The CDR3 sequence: CASSPPWRVNTGELFF. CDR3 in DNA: TGTGCCAGCAGTCCTCCTTGGCGGGTGAACACCGGGGAGCTGTTTTTT.

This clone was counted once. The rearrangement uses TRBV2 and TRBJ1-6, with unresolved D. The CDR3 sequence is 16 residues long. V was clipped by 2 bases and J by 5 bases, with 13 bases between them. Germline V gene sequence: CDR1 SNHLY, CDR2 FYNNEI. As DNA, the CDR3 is TGTGCCAGCAGTGAAAGTTTAGCCTGGAATAATTCACCCCTCCACTTT. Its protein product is CASSESLAWNNSPLHF.

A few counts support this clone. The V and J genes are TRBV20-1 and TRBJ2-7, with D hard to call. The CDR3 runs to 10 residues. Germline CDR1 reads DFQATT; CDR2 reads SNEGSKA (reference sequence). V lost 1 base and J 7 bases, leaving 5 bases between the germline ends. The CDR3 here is CSARGREQYF. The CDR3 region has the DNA TGCAGTGCTAGAGGACGAGAGCAGTACTTC.

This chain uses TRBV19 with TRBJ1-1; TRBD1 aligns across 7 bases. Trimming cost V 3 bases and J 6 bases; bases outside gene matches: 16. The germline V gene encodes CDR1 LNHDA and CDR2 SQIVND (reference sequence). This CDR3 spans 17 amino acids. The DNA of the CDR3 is TGTGCCAGTAGTATTTGGGCTGGTCCGACAGGGTGGGCTGAAGCTTTCTTT. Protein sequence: CASSIWAGPTGWAEAFF.

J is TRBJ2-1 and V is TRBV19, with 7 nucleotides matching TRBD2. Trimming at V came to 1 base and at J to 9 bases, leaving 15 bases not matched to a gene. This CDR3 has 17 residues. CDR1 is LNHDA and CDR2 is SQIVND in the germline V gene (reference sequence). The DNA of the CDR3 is TGTGCCAGTAGTATAGTGGCGGCGGGAGCCTTTTCGGGTGAGCAGTTCTTC. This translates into CASSIVAAGAFSGEQFF.

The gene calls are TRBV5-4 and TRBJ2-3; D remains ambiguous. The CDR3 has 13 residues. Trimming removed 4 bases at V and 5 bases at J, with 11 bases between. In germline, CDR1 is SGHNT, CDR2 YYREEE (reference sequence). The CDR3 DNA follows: TGTGCCAGCAGCGAAGTCGCAGGAGATACGCAGTATTTT. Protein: CASSEVAGDTQYF.

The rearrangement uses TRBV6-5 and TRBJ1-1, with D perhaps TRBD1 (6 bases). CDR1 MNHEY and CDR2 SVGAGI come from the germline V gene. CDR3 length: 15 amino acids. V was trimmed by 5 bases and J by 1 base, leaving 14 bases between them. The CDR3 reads CASSRLRQENTEAFF. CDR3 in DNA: TGTGCCAGCAGTAGGCTCCGACAGGAGAACACTGAAGCTTTCTTT.